This T cell receptor beta chain was recorded in a study of T cell responses to AZD1222 COVID-19 vaccine. This clone has only one observation. Method: immunoSEQ multiplex PCR; TCRdb's copy keeps in-frame clones and lacks some. Here the sample spans 100,000 to 150,000 clones, 87% being singletons. The germline V and J ends were trimmed by 3 bases and 5 bases, with 11 bases remaining between them. The V gene's germline CDR1 is SGHTA and CDR2 FQGNSA. This CDR3 is 13 amino acids long. The chain links TRBV7-2 to TRBJ2-7, with D tentatively TRBD1 (5 bases). This sequence was found in an adult in good health. This material consisted of peripheral blood, taken on day 0 of AZD1222 vaccination. The CDR3 sequence is CASSFQGDDEQYF. The CDR3 DNA sequence: TGTGCCAGCAGCTTCCAAGGGGATGACGAGCAGTACTTC.